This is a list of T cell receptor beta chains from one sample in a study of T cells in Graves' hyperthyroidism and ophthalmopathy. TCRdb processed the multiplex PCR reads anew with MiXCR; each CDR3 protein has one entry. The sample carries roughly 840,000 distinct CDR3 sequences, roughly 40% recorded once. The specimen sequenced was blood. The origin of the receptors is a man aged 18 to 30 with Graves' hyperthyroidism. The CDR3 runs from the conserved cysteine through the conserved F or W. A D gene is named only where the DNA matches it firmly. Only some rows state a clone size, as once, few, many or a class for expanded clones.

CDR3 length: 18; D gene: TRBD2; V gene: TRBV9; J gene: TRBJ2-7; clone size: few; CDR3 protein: CASSVALAGATAGDEQYF; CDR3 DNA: TGTGCCAGCAGCGTAGCCTTAGCGGGGGCCACGGCAGGCGACGAGCAGTACTTC
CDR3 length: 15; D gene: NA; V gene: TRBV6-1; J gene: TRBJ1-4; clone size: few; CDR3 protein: CASSVQVATNEKLFF; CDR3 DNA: TGTGCCAGCAGTGTTCAGGTGGCAACTAATGAAAAACTGTTTTTT
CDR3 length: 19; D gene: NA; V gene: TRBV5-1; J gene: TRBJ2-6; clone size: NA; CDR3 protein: CASSLLTVPDRTGANVPTF; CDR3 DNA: TGCGCCAGCAGCTTGTTGACAGTCCCCGACCGGACTGGGGCCAACGTCCCGACTTTC
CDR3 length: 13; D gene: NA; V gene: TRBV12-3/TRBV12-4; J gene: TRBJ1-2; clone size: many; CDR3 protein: CASSLGGYYGYTF; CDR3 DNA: TGCGCCAGCAGCTTGGGCGGCTACTATGGCTACACCTTC
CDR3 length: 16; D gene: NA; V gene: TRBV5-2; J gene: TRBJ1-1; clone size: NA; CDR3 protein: CASSLRNQGGDTEAFF; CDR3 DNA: TGTGCCAGCAGCTTGAGGAACCAGGGGGGAGACACTGAAGCTTTCTTT
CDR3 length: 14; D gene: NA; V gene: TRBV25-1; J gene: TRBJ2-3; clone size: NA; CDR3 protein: CASSLGGLPHTQYF; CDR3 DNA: TGTGCCAGCAGCTTGGGAGGACTCCCCCATACGCAGTATTTT
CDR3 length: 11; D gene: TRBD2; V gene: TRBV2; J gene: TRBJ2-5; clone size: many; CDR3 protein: CAGGVQETQYF; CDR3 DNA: TGTGCCGGGGGGGTGCAAGAGACCCAGTACTTC
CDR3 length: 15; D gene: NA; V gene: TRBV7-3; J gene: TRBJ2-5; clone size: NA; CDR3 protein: CASSLTGGLQETQYF; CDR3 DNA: TGTGCCAGCAGCTTAACGGGTGGTCTCCAAGAGACCCAGTACTTC
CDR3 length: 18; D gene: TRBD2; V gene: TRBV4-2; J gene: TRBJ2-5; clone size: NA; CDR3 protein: CASSHHSEAGGPSETQYF; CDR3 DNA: TGTGCCAGCAGCCATCATTCAGAAGCGGGAGGGCCGTCGGAGACCCAGTACTTC
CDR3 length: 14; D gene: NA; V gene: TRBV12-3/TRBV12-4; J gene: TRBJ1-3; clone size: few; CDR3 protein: CASSPRRSGNTIYF; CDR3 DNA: TGTGCCAGCAGCCCCCGACGATCTGGAAACACCATATATTTT
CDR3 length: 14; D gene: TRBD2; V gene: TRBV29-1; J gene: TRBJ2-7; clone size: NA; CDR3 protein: CSVEDQTSGREQYF; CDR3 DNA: TGCAGCGTTGAAGATCAAACTAGCGGGCGCGAGCAGTACTTC
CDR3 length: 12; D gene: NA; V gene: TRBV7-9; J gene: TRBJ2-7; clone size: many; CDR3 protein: CASSFDTYEQYF; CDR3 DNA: TGTGCCAGCAGCTTTGACACCTACGAGCAGTACTTC
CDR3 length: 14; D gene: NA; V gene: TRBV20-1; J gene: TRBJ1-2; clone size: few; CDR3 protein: CSASSGFTNYGYTF; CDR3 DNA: TGCAGTGCTAGCTCGGGTTTTACTAACTATGGCTACACCTTC
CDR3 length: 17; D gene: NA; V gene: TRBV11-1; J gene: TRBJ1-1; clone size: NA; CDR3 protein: CASSLGVIEGGYTEAFF; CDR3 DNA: TGTGCCAGCAGCTTAGGAGTGATTGAGGGGGGGTACACTGAAGCTTTCTTT
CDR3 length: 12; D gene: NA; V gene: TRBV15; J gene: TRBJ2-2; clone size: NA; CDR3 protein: CATSSFSGELFF; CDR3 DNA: TGTGCCACCAGCAGTTTCAGCGGGGAGCTGTTTTTT
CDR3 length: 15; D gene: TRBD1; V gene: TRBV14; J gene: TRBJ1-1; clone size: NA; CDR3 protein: CASSQPGQGANEAFF; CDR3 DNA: TGTGCCAGCAGCCAACCGGGACAGGGGGCGAATGAAGCTTTCTTT
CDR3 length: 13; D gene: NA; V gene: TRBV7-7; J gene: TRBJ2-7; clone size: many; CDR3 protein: CASSYQDGYEQYF; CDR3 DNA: TGTGCTAGCAGCTACCAGGACGGCTACGAGCAGTACTTC
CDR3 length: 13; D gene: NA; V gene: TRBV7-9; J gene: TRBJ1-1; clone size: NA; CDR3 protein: CASSLDSQSEAFF; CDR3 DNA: TGTGCCAGCAGCTTGGACAGTCAGTCTGAAGCTTTCTTT
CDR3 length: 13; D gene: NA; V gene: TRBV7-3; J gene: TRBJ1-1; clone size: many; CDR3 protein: CASSRNADTEAFF; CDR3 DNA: TGTGCCAGCAGCCGAAATGCAGACACTGAAGCTTTCTTT
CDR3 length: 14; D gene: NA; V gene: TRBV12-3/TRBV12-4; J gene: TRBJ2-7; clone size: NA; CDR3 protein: CASSFYLRSYEQYF; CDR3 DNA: TGTGCCAGCAGTTTCTACTTAAGGAGCTACGAGCAGTACTTC
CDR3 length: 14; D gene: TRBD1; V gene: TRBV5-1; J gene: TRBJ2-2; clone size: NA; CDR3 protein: CASSWGQGTGELFF; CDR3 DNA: TGCGCCAGCAGCTGGGGACAGGGCACCGGGGAGCTGTTTTTT
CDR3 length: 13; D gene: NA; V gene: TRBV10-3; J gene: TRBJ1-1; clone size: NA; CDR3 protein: CAISVTANTEAFF; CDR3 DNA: TGTGCCATCAGTGTAACGGCTAACACTGAAGCTTTCTTT
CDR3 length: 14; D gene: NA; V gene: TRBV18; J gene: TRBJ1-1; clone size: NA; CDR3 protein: CASSPLQSMTEAFF; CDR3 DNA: TGTGCCAGCTCCCCACTCCAGAGTATGACTGAAGCTTTCTTT
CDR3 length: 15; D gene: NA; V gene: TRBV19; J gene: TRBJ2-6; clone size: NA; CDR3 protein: CASSPGGAGASVLTF; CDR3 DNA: TGTGCCAGTAGCCCCGGAGGAGCCGGGGCCAGCGTCCTGACTTTC
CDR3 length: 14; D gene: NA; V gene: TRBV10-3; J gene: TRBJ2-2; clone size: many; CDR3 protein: CAIAWTGNTGELFF; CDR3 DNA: TGTGCCATCGCTTGGACTGGAAACACCGGGGAGCTGTTTTTT
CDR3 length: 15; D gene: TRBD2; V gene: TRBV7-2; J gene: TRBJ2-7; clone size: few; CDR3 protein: CASSSSGAGGYEQYF; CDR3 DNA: TGCGCCAGCAGCTCCTCGGGAGCGGGAGGGTACGAGCAGTACTTC
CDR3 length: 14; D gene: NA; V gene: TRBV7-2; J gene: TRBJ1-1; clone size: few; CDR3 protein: CASSSTPGALEAFF; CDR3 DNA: TGTGCCAGCAGCTCGACCCCGGGAGCGCTTGAAGCTTTCTTT
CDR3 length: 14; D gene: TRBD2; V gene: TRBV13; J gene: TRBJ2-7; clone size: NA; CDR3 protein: CASSSPGLANEQYF; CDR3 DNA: TGTGCCAGCAGCTCGCCGGGACTAGCGAACGAGCAGTACTTC
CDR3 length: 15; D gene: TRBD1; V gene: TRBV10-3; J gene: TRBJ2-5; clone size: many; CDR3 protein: CAISESSGGGGAQYF; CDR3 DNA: TGTGCCATCAGTGAGTCGTCAGGGGGCGGCGGGGCCCAGTACTTC
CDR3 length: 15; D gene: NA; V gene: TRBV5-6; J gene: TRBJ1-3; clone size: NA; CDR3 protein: CASSLVPTSGNTTYF; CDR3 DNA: TGTGCCAGCAGCTTGGTACCGACCTCTGGAAACACCACATATTTT
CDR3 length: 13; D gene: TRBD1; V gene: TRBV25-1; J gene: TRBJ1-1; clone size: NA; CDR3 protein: CASIRQGFTEAFF; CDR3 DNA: TGTGCCAGCATCCGACAGGGCTTCACTGAAGCTTTCTTT
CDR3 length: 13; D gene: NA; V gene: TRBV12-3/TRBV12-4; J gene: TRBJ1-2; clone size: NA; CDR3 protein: CASSFNGNYGYTF; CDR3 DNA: TGTGCCAGCAGTTTTAACGGAAACTATGGCTACACCTTC
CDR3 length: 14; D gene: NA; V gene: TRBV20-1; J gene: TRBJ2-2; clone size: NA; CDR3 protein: CSAHSKRDTGELFF; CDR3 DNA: TGCAGTGCCCATTCAAAAAGGGACACCGGGGAGCTGTTTTTT
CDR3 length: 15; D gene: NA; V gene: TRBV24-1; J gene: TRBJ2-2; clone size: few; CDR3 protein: CASSEASWLTGELFF; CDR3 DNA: TGTGCCAGCAGTGAGGCTAGCTGGTTGACCGGGGAGCTGTTTTTT